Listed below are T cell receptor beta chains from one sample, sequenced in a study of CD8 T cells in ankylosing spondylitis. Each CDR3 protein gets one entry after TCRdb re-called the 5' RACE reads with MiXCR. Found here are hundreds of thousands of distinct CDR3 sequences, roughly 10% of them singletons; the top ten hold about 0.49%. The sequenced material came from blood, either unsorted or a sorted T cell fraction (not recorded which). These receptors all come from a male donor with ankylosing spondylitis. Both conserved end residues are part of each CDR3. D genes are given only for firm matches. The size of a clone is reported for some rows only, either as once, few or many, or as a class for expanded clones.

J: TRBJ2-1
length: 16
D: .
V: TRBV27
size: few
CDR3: CASRPIGGGAYNEQFF
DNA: TGTGCCAGCAGGCCCATAGGGGGGGGCGCCTACAATGAGCAGTTCTTC

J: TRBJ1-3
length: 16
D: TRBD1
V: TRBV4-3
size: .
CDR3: CASSQETGGLGNTIYF
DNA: TGCGCCAGCAGCCAAGAAACAGGGGGCTTGGGAAACACCATATATTTT

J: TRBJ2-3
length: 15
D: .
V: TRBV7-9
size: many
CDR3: CASSLPRGESGTQYF
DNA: TGTGCCAGCAGCTTACCCAGGGGAGAATCGGGTACGCAGTATTTT

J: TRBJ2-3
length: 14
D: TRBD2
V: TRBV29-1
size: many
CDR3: CSLLAGGMADTQYF
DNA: TGCAGCTTACTAGCGGGAGGGATGGCAGATACGCAGTATTTT

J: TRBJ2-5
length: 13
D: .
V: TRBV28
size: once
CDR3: CASSLKPTETQYF
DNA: TGTGCCAGCAGTTTAAAGCCGACAGAGACCCAGTACTTC

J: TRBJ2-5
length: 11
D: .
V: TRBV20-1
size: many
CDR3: CARTLGETQYF
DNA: TGCGCCCGAACCCTGGGGGAGACCCAGTACTTC

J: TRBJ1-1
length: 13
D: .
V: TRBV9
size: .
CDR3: CASSARLNTEAFF
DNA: TGTGCCAGCAGCGCCCGACTGAACACTGAAGCTTTCTTT

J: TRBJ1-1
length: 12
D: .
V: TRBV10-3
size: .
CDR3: CAIRREGTEAFF
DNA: TGTGCCATCCGGCGGGAGGGAACTGAAGCTTTCTTT

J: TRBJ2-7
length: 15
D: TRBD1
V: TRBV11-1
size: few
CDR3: CASSPGQGADYEQYF
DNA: TGTGCCAGCAGCCCCGGACAGGGGGCAGACTACGAGCAGTACTTC

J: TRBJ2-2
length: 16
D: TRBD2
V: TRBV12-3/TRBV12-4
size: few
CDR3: CASSIKTSGDTGELFF
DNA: TGTGCCAGCAGTATCAAGACTAGCGGGGACACCGGGGAGCTGTTTTTT

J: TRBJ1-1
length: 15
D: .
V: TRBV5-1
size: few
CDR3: CASSSGGGGNTEAFF
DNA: TGCGCCAGCAGCTCGGGAGGGGGTGGGAACACTGAAGCTTTCTTT

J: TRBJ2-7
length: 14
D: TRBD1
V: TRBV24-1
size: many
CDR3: CATSEGQGFAEQYF
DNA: TGTGCCACCAGTGAGGGACAGGGGTTCGCCGAGCAGTACTTC

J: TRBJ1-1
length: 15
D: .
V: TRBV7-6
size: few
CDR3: CASSPGVLRNTEAFF
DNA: TGTGCCAGCAGCCCGGGGGTCCTAAGGAACACTGAAGCTTTCTTT

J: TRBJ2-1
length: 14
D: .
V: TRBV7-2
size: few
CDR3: CASSLIVRDYEQFF
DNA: TGTGCCAGCAGCTTAATAGTCAGGGATTATGAGCAGTTCTTC